The 14 T cell receptor beta chains reported below all come from one sample, sequenced in a study of blood T cells in healthy people across ages (dated by TCRdb to between 2014 and 2017). Receptors were amplified or captured by 5' RACE. For sequencing, an Illumina HiSeq 2500 was employed. A second PCR of roughly 7 to 11 cycles was performed with a sample-barcoded 5' primer and a J-beta primer mix. TCRdb's own reprocessing of the public reads used fastp at Q25 and MiXCR and kept productive beta chains. All rows with the same CDR3 protein become a single entry with the most common DNA and genes. The sample includes over 600,000 distinct CDR3 sequences, with more than 55% observed a single time. The top ten clones comprise about 26% of the sample. The source material was blood. The source is a man in his forties in good health.

CDR3 DNA sequence: TGTGCCAGCAGTACTCAACGTAGGACTAGTCCCACCTACAATGAGCAGTTCTTC. Amino acids: CASSTQRRTSPTYNEQFF. The rearrangement joins TRBV25-1 to TRBJ2-1, with 7 bases identical to TRBD2. Germline values: CDR1 MGHDK, CDR2 SYGVNS. The CDR3 loop spans 18 amino acids. Trimming cost V 5 bases and J 2 bases; bases outside gene matches: 15.

This chain uses TRBV27 with TRBJ2-5; 8 nucleotides agree with TRBD1. The CDR3 has 14 amino acids. Trimming took 1 base from V and 11 from J; bases not matched to a gene: 9. Germline V CDR1 and CDR2: MNHEY, SMNVEV (reference sequence). The chain's CDR3 is CASSLFRTRDRQYF. CDR3 bases: TGTGCCAGCAGTTTATTCCGGACAAGGGACAGGCAGTACTTC.

The DNA for the CDR3 is TGTGCCAGCAGTTTCGTAGTCGGACAGGGCCATGGCTACACCTTC. Amino acids: CASSFVVGQGHGYTF. This sequence joins TRBV12-3 or TRBV12-4 and TRBJ1-2; TRBD1 matches at 8 bases. V was clipped by 3 bases and J by 6 bases; unmatched bases: 9. The length of the CDR3 is 15 residues.

The genes are TRBV9 and TRBJ2-3; 7 bases align to TRBD2. CDR1 and CDR2 (germline): SGDLS, YYNGEE. The CDR3 sequence is 16 residues long. Trimming removed 2 bases from V and 1 base from J; junction bases left unmatched: 7. The CDR3 sequence is CASSVSSSGGTDTQYF. The CDR3 DNA follows: TGTGCCAGCAGCGTTAGTTCGAGCGGGGGCACAGATACGCAGTATTTT.

This clonotype was seen a few times. This chain connects TRBV7-2 to TRBJ2-7; D gene unclear. V shed 3 bases and J shed 2 bases, with 17 bases lying between them. Germline V gene sequence: CDR1 SGHTA, CDR2 FQGNSA. The CDR3 loop spans 16 amino acids. The CDR3 DNA sequence: TGTGCCAGCAGCTTGGGCGGAACCCCTTTTCCCTACGAGCAGTACTTC. It specifies CASSLGGTPFPYEQYF.

Comment on this clonotype: A junction boundary mismatches the germline segment, possibly from a read error. The V call is TRBV6-5, the J call TRBJ1-6, with 8 bases matching TRBD1. Per germline, CDR1 MNHEY and CDR2 SVGAGI. The CDR3 length is 14 residues. CDR3 amino acids: CASSMDRVFSPLHF. In DNA form, the CDR3 reads TGCGCCAGCAGCATGGACAGGGTATTTTCACCCCTCCACTTT.

The chain links TRBV4-3 to TRBJ1-2; no firm D call. Germline V CDR1 and CDR2: LGHNA, YSLEER. The CDR3 covers 20 residues. Trimming stripped 0 bases from V and 1 base from J, with 24 bases between. The CDR3 region has the DNA TGCGCCAGCAGCCAAGATTTACTGTACGAAGGCCAGCAGATTAACTATGGCTACACCTTC. Translation: CASSQDLLYEGQQINYGYTF.

This clonotype turned up a few times. The chain joins TRBV9 to TRBJ2-5, with TRBD1 matching over 11 bases. J lost 1 base, V lost 0 bases, and 5 bases had no gene match. CDR3 length: 17 residues. The germline CDR1 and CDR2 sequences are SGDLS and YYNGEE. The CDR3 bases are TGTGCCAGCAGCGTAGCTACGGGACAGGGGGTCCAAGAGACCCAGTACTTC. It is translated as CASSVATGQGVQETQYF.

V and J are TRBV5-1 and TRBJ2-5; D is tentatively TRBD1 or TRBD2 (6 bases each). The CDR3 has 16 residues. V lost 4 bases and J lost 4, with 20 bases in between. Germline V lookup: CDR1 SGHRS, CDR2 YFSETQ. Written as DNA, the CDR3 is TGCGCCAGCAGCATTTCAGGGGCGGGAACTATAGAGACCCAGTACTTC. Protein: CASSISGAGTIETQYF.

The chain recombines TRBV28 with TRBJ1-2; 7 bases agree with TRBD1. Germline CDR1 MDHEN, CDR2 SYDVKM. V was clipped by 3 bases and J by 3 bases; unmatched bases: 7. The CDR3 is 15 amino acids. The CDR3 DNA follows: TGTGCCAGCAGTTTCCCAGGACAGGAAGACTATGGCTACACCTTC. The encoded protein is CASSFPGQEDYGYTF.

The V gene is TRBV5-6, the J gene TRBJ2-5; 9 bases line up with TRBD2. This CDR3 is 16 amino acids long. V shed 4 bases, J shed 1 base, and the junction held 8 bases outside the gene matches. Germline V CDR1 and CDR2: SGHDT, YYEEEE. This CDR3 is CASSVGTSYTQETQYF. The CDR3 bases are TGTGCCAGCAGCGTAGGGACTAGCTATACCCAAGAGACCCAGTACTTC.

This clonotype was seen more than once but under ten times. This chain joins TRBV20-1 and TRBJ2-7, with D possibly being TRBD2 (6 bases). Germline CDR1 is DFQATT and CDR2 is SNEGSKA (reference sequence). Trimming pared 5 bases from V and 6 bases from J, leaving 20 bases between. This CDR3 is 14 amino acids long. In DNA form, the CDR3 reads TGCAGTGCTTGCAGCCCTAGCGCTTACCGCGAGCAGTACTTC. It encodes CSACSPSAYREQYF.

A few counts support this clonotype. This chain joins TRBV12-3 or TRBV12-4 and TRBJ2-5, with 8 bases matching TRBD2. Losses at the gene ends were 5 bases for V and 5 bases for J; bases not matched to a gene: 7. CDR3 length: 14 amino acids. This CDR3 is CASSERESVETQYF. CDR3 DNA sequence: TGTGCCAGCAGTGAGCGGGAGAGTGTGGAGACCCAGTACTTC.

The chain recombines TRBV29-1 with TRBJ1-5, with TRBD1 matching 9 bases. Germline V gives CDR1 SQVTM, CDR2 ANQGSEA. The length of the CDR3 is 15 residues. The V and J ends lost 6 bases and 4 bases, in that order; junction bases with no gene match: 10. CDR3: CSVETGQGLNQPQHF. CDR3 sequence (DNA): TGCAGCGTGGAAACGGGACAGGGTCTAAATCAGCCCCAGCATTTT.